This T cell receptor (beta chain) was profiled in a study of shared clonotypes between healthy human individuals. Study-wide findings and caveats: A generally larger estimated richness was seen in naive subsets than in memory subsets.

The germline V gene encodes CDR1 SGHTA and CDR2 FQGNSA. Between the trimmed V and J ends, which lost 3 bases and 9 bases, there was a span of 12 bases. This CDR3 is 14 amino acids long. This clone was recorded many times. Its specificity is not known. It was at deep level that the assay was run. On sorted subsets, replicate PCRs used 150 to 250 ng DNA, or about 30,000 T cell genomes. The table came from immunoSEQ multiplex PCR; TCRdb's copy has only in-frame clones and leaves some out. The table lists over 950,000 clones, roughly 80% of them singletons. Participating donors were healthy, HIV-negative adults free of recent acute infections or vaccinations.

The rearrangement joins TRBV7-2 to TRBJ1-6; unclear D gene. This sequence was found in a man aged 18-30 years in good health. Some clones in this sample may be carry-over from other donors' samples. Sequenced material: memory CD4+ T cells from PBMCs. Subset of the sample: CD45RA-negative fraction. The CDR3 protein is CASSLSGYGSPLHF. The CDR3 DNA is TGTGCCAGCAGCTTGAGTGGGTATGGTTCACCCCTCCACTTT. The whole variable domain, remainder taken from reference TRBV7-2 and TRBJ1-6, is GAGVSQSPSNKVTEKGKDVELRCDPISGHTALYWYRQSLGQGLEFLIYFQGNSAPDKSGLPSDRFSAERTGGSVSTLTIQRTQQEDSAVYLCASSLSGYGSPLHFGNGTRLTVT.